This TCR beta chain appears in the sequencing data of a study of T cell clones after liver transplantation. About the research overall: A pre-transplant mixed lymphocyte reaction with TCRbeta sequencing defined graft-donor-reactive clones followed in post-transplant blood. HCV positivity affected three of eight recipients; the rest lacked autoimmune or viral indications.

After removal of 0 bases from V and 9 bases from J, the junction contained 3 bases not matched to a gene. Germline assignment: CDR1 MNHEY and CDR2 SVGAGI. The CDR3 runs 14 residues. Study outcomes and limitations: Graft donor-reactive T cells may have migrated into the graft rather than being deleted. Compared with third party-reactive sequences, donor-reactive ones declined more, independent of withdrawal success.

Assay: immunoSEQ multiplex PCR; the TCRdb copy retains only in-frame clones and omits some. This sample has roughly 70,000 clones, with 80% found just once. Notes on this clone: Its antigen is unidentified.

The receptor comes from a human donor who received a liver transplant. The V gene is TRBV6-5, the J gene TRBJ2-3; TRBD1 matches 10 bases. The source material was CD4+ T cells from blood, sampled before liver transplant. This CDR3 reads CASSYSATGGTQYF. The CDR3 DNA reads as TGTGCCAGCAGTTACTCGGCGACAGGGGGCACGCAGTATTTT.